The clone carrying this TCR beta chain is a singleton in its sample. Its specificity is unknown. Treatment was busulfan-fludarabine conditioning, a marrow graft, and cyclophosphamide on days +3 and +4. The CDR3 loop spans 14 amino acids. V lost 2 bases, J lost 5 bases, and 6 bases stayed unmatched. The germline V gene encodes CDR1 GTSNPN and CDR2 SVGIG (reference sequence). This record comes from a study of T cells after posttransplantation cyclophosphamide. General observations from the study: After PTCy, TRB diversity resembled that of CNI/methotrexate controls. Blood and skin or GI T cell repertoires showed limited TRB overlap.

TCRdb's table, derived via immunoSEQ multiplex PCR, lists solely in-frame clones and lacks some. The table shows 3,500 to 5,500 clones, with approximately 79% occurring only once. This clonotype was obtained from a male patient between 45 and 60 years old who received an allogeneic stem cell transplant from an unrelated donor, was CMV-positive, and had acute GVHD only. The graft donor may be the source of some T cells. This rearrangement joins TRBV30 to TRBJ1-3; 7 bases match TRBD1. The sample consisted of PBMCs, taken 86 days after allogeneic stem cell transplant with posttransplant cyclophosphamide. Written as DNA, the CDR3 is TGTGCCTGGAGTTCCGGGACAGCCAGAAACACCATATATTTT. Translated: CAWSSGTARNTIYF. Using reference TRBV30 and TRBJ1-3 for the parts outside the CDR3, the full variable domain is SQTIHQWPATLVQPVGSPLSLECTVEGTSNPNLYWYRQAAGRGLQLLFYSVGIGQISSEVPQNLSASRPQDRQFILSSKKLLLSDSGFYLCAWSSGTARNTIYFGEGSWLTVV.